This TCR beta chain emerged from a study of T-cell reconstitution after alpha-beta-depleted transplantation in children. The CDR3 runs to 13 residues. The germline V and J ends were trimmed by 2 bases and 2 bases, with 6 bases remaining between them. Germline loops: CDR1 SGHTA, CDR2 FQGNSA. This clonotype appeared many times. A library of TCRbeta sequences, prepared with unique molecular identifiers, was generated. TCRdb ran MiXCR on the PCR reads and lists one entry per CDR3 protein. Of a few hundred thousand distinct CDR3 sequences in the sample, 9.7% were seen once. The sequenced sample was PBMCs from the stem cell graft donor, obtained from the stem cell graft. The genes are TRBV7-2 and TRBJ2-5, with D unresolved. This sequence was found in a human donor who donated a stem cell graft to a child with SCID. DNA of the CDR3: TGTGCCAGCAGCTTATGGCCGCAAGAGACCCAGTACTTC. This encodes CASSLWPQETQYF.